This T cell receptor (beta chain) was identified during a study of OX40 agonist ivuxolimab in advanced cancers. Background on the study: Recorded diagnoses for dose-escalation patients were hepatocellular carcinoma, melanoma, renal cell or head and neck cancer. With a range of roughly 20 to 80, age averaged approximately 60 years, and nearly 85% were male.

Measured with immunoSEQ multiplex PCR; TCRdb has only the in-frame clones, and not every one. The sample shows tens of thousands of clones, roughly 89% of them seen only once. A word on this clone: The antigen is undetermined.

Study results and caveats: Relative to CD4+ cells, CD8+ T cells on average had more expanded clones. Some patients without response likewise showed low normalized clonal expansion.

The sample in question was CD4+ or CD8+ T cells sorted from blood, obtained in a trial of the OX40 agonist ivuxolimab. The TCR originated in an adult with an advanced solid tumor such as melanoma, head and neck, liver or kidney cancer.

CDR3 in DNA: TGTGCCAGCAGTGAAAGTTCAGGGGCCGCAGATACGCAGTATTTT. It specifies CASSESSGAADTQYF. The chain has TRBV25-1 and TRBJ2-3; perhaps TRBD1 as D (6 bases). This CDR3 comprises 15 residues. CDR1 MGHDK and CDR2 SYGVNS come from the germline V gene. The V end was cut by 2 bases, the J end by 4 bases, with 13 bases between. Using reference TRBV25-1 and TRBJ2-3 for the parts outside the CDR3, the full variable domain is EADIYQTPRYLVIGTGKKITLECSQTMGHDKMYWYQQDPGMELHLIHYSYGVNSTEKGDLSSESTVSRIRTEHFPLTLESARPSHTSQYLCASSESSGAADTQYFGPGTRLTVL.